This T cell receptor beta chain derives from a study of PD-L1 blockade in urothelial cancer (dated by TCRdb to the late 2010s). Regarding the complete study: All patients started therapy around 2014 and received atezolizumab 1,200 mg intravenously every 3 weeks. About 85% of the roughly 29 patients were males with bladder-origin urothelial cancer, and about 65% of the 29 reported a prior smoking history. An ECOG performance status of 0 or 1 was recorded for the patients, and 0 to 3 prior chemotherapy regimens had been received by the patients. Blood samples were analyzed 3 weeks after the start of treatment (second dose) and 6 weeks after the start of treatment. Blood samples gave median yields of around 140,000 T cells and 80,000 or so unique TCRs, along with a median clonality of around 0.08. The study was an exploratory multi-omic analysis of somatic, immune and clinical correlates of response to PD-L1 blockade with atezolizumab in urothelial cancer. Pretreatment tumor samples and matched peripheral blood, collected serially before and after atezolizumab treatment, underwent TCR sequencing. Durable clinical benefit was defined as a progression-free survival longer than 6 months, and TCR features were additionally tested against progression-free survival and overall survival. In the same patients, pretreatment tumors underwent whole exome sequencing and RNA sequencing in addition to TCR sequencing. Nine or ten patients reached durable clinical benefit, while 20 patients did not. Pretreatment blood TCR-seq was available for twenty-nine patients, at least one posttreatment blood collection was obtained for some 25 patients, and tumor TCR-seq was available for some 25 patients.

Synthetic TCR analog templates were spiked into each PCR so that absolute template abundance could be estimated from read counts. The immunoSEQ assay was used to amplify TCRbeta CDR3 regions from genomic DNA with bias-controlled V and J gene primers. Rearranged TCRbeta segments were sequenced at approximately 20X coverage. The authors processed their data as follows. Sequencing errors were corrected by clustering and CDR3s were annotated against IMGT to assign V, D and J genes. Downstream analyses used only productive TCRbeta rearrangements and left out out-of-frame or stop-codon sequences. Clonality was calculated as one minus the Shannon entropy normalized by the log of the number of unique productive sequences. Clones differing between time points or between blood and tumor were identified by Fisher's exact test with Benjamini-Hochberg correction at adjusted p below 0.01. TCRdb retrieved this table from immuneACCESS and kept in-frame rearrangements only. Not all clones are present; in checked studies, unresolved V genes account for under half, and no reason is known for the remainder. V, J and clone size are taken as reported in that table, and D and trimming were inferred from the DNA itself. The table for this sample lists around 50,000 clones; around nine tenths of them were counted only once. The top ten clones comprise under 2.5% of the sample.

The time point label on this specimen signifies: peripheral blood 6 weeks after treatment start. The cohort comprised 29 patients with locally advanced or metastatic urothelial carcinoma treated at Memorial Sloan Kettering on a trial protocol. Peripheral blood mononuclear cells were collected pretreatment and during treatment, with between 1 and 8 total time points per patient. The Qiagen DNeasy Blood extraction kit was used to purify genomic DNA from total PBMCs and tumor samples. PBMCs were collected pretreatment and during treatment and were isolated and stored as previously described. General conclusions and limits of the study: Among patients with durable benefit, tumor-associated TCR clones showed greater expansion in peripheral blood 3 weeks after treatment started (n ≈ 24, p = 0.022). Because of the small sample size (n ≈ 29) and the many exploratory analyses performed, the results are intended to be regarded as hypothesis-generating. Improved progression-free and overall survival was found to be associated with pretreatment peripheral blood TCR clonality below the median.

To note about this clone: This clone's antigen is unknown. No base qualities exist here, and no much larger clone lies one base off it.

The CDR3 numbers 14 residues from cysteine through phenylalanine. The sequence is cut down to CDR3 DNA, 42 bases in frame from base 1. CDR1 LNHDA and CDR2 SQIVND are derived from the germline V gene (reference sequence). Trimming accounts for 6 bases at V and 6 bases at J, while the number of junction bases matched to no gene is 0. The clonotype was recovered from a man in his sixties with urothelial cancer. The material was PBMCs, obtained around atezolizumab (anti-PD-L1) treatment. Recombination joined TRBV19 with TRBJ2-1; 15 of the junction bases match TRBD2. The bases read TGTGCCAGTAGGGGACTAGCGGGAGGCAATGAGCAGTTCTTC. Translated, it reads CASRGLAGGNEQFF.